This TCR beta chain was identified in a study of T cell repertoires in cytomegalovirus infection. At the level of the study: Public TCR beta signatures indicated both CMV infection and matching HLA type. Study-wide points: HLA-C-restricted TCR beta clonotypes specific for CMV led the ex vivo response. Summed frequency of shared TCR beta families picked out CMV carriers who also had the relevant HLA.

A word on this clonotype: No antigen is known for it.

TCRdb re-called the reads with MiXCR, one entry per CDR3 protein. The repertoire holds more than 400,000 distinct CDR3 sequences, with around a quarter as singletons. CDR1 is LNHDA, CDR2 SQIVND, per germline (reference sequence). V lost 4 bases to trimming and J lost 3 bases; unmatched junction nucleotides: 5. There are 15 residues in the CDR3. Sequences were obtained from PBMCs. The origin of this receptor is a human donor in good health (CMV status not recorded). Some clones in this sample may be carry-over from other donors' samples. The gene calls are TRBV19 and TRBJ2-3, with 9 bases that match TRBD2. The CDR3 region is CASSTIAGATDTQYF. CDR3 nucleotides: TGTGCCAGTAGTACAATAGCGGGAGCGACAGATACGCAGTATTTT.